This T cell receptor beta chain originates from a study of beta chain features in type 1 diabetes (dated by TCRdb to 2017 to 2018). Notes on the research overall: Mean age, gender distribution, total cell number and subset yield did not differ between patients and healthy donors. Whereas all 28 donors provided naive and central memory subsets, regulatory and stem cell-like memory subsets were isolated from just 8 patients and about 8 healthy donors. A total of some 100,000,000 sorted cells were examined across all samples, and the number of cells per subset was strongly correlated with RNA yield. In the study, TCRB repertoires of sorted circulating CD4+ T cell subsets from recently diagnosed type 1 diabetes patients were compared with those of matched healthy donors. Overall results and qualifications from the work: Naive, central memory and regulatory TCRB repertoires appeared to be more similar among patients than among healthy donors. Shorter templates might be favored by PCR, yet because patient and control samples were amplified and corrected together, any such skew would affect both groups equally. Because cDNA was sequenced instead of genomic DNA, highly expressing activated cells could be over-represented, though the groups showed no difference in activation or CD3 levels. Fewer insertions and more nucleotide deletions at VDJ recombination sites were observed in patients with type 1 diabetes, implying thymic rearrangement abnormalities. Type 1 diabetes patients showed a moderate but significant shortening of TCRB CDR3 length in all four CD4+ subsets. Because small numbers of individuals were included in the HLA sub-analyses, any influence of HLA type on TCRB rearrangement was left unresolved.

All of the isolated RNA was reverse transcribed with the High Capacity cDNA Reverse Transcription Kit, so expressed TCRB transcripts were sequenced. Naive, central memory and regulatory T cell samples underwent deep immunoSEQ sequencing, averaging approximately 3.3 million total reads per sample. Sorted cells were lysed in RLT buffer, and RNA was extracted using DNase-treated RNeasy Micro or Mini kits according to cell number. To prevent cross-contamination, each cell subset was processed individually, whereas patient and healthy donor samples were processed jointly. The immunoSEQ multiplex PCR was used to amplify TCRB sequences from cDNA, yielding 87-bp fragments that span the CDR3 region. The amplicons were sequenced using the Illumina HiSeq platform. Turning to the authors' computational methods: PCR bias was corrected computationally using synthetic template baselines, and reads within Hamming distance 2 were collapsed, with unmergeable singletons discarded. By aligning reads against IMGT, V, D and J genes, CDR3 length, and insertions or deletions at six rearrangement sites were assigned. Within each subset, clonotype counts were normalized to the number of sorted cells before true diversity and Gini coefficients were calculated with the tcR R package. The overlap coefficient, calculated on TCRB nucleotide sequences, was used to measure repertoire sharing. As a proxy for the pre-selection repertoire, out-of-frame TCRB sequences from naive cells were analyzed. TCRdb provides this immuneACCESS table in a form limited to in-frame rearrangements. Some clones are lacking; in checked studies, under half of them reflect an unresolved V gene, and why the rest are absent is not known. For V, J and clone size, that table is used; D and trimming come from the DNA. Within this sample are over 350,000 clones, with roughly 15% of them counted one time only. The top ten clones comprise around 0.02% of the sample.

As for this clone: Its antigen has not been determined. Base qualities are not provided; no much larger clone lies one nucleotide away.

From each donor, a single peripheral blood sample of about 100 mL on average was drawn into heparinised tubes. A BD FACSAria II was used to sort naive, central memory, regulatory and stem cell-like memory CD4+ T cells with a panel that included CD45RO, CCR7, CD25, CD127, CD95 and CD27. A purity above 95% was achieved for all sorted populations. PBMCs were separated immediately by Lymphoprep density gradient centrifugation and were stained directly, without being cultured. So that batch effects would be minimized, each experiment stained and sorted samples in pairs, pairing one healthy donor with one patient. The V end gives up 5 bases and the J end 5 bases, leaving 6 bases in the junction not matched to a gene. The germline V gene sets CDR1 to SGHTA and CDR2 to FQGNSA. Including cysteine and phenylalanine, the CDR3 has 14 amino acids. The entry retains the CDR3 DNA only, 42 bases that are in frame from base 1.

The sequence derives from a woman between 18 and 30 years old in good health. Sequenced input: naive CD4+ T cells from blood. Reading the label with the study, this specimen's cell subset or site is: true naive CD4+ T cells. This chain joins TRBV7-2 to TRBJ2-5; TRBD1 fits 9 bases in the junction. The bases are TGTGCCAGCAGCCCACAGGGGGCTAAGGAGACCCAGTACTTC. This sequence encodes CASSPQGAKETQYF.